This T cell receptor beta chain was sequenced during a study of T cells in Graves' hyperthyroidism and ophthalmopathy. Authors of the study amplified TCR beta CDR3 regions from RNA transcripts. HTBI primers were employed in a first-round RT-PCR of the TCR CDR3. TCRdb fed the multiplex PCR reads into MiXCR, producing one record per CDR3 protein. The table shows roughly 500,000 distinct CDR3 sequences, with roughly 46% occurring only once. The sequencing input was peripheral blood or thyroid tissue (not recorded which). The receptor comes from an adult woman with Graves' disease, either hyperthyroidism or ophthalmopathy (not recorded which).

The CDR3: CASSLLGLNTEAFF. The CDR3 region has the DNA TGTGCCAGCAGCTTACTGGGGCTGAACACTGAAGCTTTCTTT. The chain joins TRBV7-9 to TRBJ1-1; D perhaps matches TRBD1 (5 bases). The germline CDR1 and CDR2 sequences are SEHNR and FQNEAQ (reference sequence). Trimming took off 2 bases at V and 0 bases at J, with 7 bases between the two ends. The CDR3 is made up of 14 amino acids.